The T cell receptor beta chain described here comes from a study of T cell repertoires in cytomegalovirus infection. Turning to the study itself: CMV epitopes that were recently identified and HLA-C-restricted were used alongside well-studied HLA-B-restricted ones. Evidence of both CMV infection and a matching HLA type came from public TCR beta signatures.

This CDR3 has 14 residues. The V end lost 5 bases, the J end lost 1 base, and 11 bases lay between the germline ends. Germline loops: CDR1 SGHTA, CDR2 FQGNSA. A single record per CDR3 protein comes from TCRdb applying MiXCR to the reads. The table includes approximately 600,000 distinct CDR3 sequences, 35% to 50% detected once. Ten or more counts support this clonotype. Its antigen is still unknown. This material consisted of cultured PBMCs, taken from culture after CMV antigen stimulation. The chain employs TRBV7-2 and TRBJ1-1, with D possibly being TRBD1 (5 bases). This TCR derives from a human donor in good health (CMV status not recorded). Some clones in this sample may be carry-over from other donors' samples. The CDR3 DNA reads TGTGCCAGCAGCATCTGGGGGGGGAACACTGAAGCTTTCTTT. Residues: CASSIWGGNTEAFF.